These 12 T cell receptor beta chains share one sample of origin, sequenced in a study of early T cells in non-severe SARS-CoV-2 infection. TCRdb reprocessed the 5' RACE reads with MiXCR, giving one entry per CDR3 protein. The sample shows about 44,000 distinct CDR3 sequences, approximately 6.2% of them seen only once. The specimen was whole blood, collected at baseline. These TCRs come from an adult who was a healthcare worker with PCR-confirmed SARS-CoV-2 infection or an uninfected control (not recorded which).

Sample share makes this clonotype medium-sized. The chain recombines TRBV12-3 or TRBV12-4 with TRBJ2-7; 7 nucleotides align to TRBD1. V lost 6 bases and J lost 5; bases outside the gene matches: 4. This CDR3 is 12 amino acids long. In DNA, the CDR3 is TGTGCCAGCAGCCTGACAGGGCACGAGCAGTACTTC. This codes for CASSLTGHEQYF.

This clonotype was counted a few times. The CDR3 sequence: CASSKVEGGDENTEAFF. CDR3 DNA sequence: TGTGCCAGCAGCAAAGTGGAAGGGGGCGACGAGAACACTGAAGCTTTCTTT. The chain has TRBV21-1 and TRBJ1-1; the table's D gene call, TRBD1, was not cross checked with the DNA. TRBV21-1 is described as a pseudogene. The CDR3 extends over 17 amino acids.

The sample holds many counts of this clonotype. The chain joins TRBV6-6 to TRBJ2-5, with D maybe TRBD1 (6 bases). The germline gives CDR1 MNHNY, CDR2 SVGAGI (reference sequence). The CDR3 sequence is 13 residues long. With 6 bases removed from V and 5 bases from J, the gap between germline ends came to 13 bases. CDR3 DNA sequence: TGTGCCAGCAGCAACAGGGATAGGGAGACCCAGTACTTC. This codes for CASSNRDRETQYF.

This clonotype has a count of ten or more. The V and J genes are TRBV11-1 and TRBJ2-1; D gene uncertain. The CDR3 sequence is 11 residues long. Germline lookup yields CDR1 SGHAT and CDR2 FQDESV (reference sequence). The ends were cut back, 1 base at V and 10 bases at J, with 5 bases in the middle. The CDR3 sequence is CASSLEGEQFF. In DNA form, the CDR3 reads TGTGCCAGCAGCTTAGAGGGAGAGCAGTTCTTC.

The table lists this clonotype with many counts. The chain employs TRBV28 and TRBJ2-7, with D unresolved. The CDR3 extends over 14 amino acids. Between the trimmed V and J ends, which lost 8 bases and 7 bases, there was a span of 21 bases. CDR1 MDHEN and CDR2 SYDVKM come from the germline V gene. For the CDR3, the DNA is TGTGCCAGCGGCGGCGGTTTTCGTCTAGGAGAGCAGTACTTC. Residues: CASGGGFRLGEQYF.

This chain connects TRBV6-5 to TRBJ1-3; D ambiguous. The germline gives CDR1 MNHEY, CDR2 SVGAGI. V was clipped by 5 bases and J by 0 bases, with 14 bases between them. The CDR3 has 16 amino acids. The CDR3 DNA follows: TGTGCCAGCAGTCGCTCTCAGGCGTTCTCTGGAAACACCATATATTTT. Translation: CASSRSQAFSGNTIYF.

This clonotype has a handful of counts. This chain connects TRBV2 to TRBJ1-6; D unresolved. This CDR3 has 14 residues. The V end was cut by 4 bases, the J end by 10 bases, with 14 bases between. The germline V gene encodes CDR1 SNHLY and CDR2 FYNNEI. CDR3 region: CASSVGVEGSPLHF. In DNA, the CDR3 is TGTGCCAGCAGTGTCGGGGTAGAGGGCTCACCCCTCCACTTT.

This clonotype was observed many times. The chain carries TRBV6-1 and TRBJ1-2; D is perhaps TRBD1 (6 bases). CDR1 is MNHNS and CDR2 is SASEGT in the germline V gene. The CDR3 has 14 residues. V lost 5 bases and J lost 7, with 17 bases in between. CDR3 bases: TGTGCCAGCAGTAAGGTCAGGGGATCCGGTGGCTACACCTTC. Amino acid sequence: CASSKVRGSGGYTF.

The chain carries TRBV7-2 and TRBJ2-7; 10 bases fit TRBD2. Germline lookup yields CDR1 SGHTA and CDR2 FQGNSA. V gave up 3 bases and J gave up 3 bases; unmatched junction bases: 14. The CDR3 loop spans 18 amino acids. The CDR3 DNA follows: TGTGCCAGCAGCTTTCCTTCTAGCGGGAGTGTCTGGGTCTACGAGCAGTACTTC. Encoded protein: CASSFPSSGSVWVYEQYF.

V is TRBV11-2 and J is TRBJ2-4, with no clear D. Germline CDR1 SGHAT, CDR2 FQNNGV. The CDR3 has 13 residues. V lost 0 bases and J 2 bases, leaving 2 bases between the germline ends. The CDR3 protein is CASSLEPKNIQYF. The CDR3 region has the DNA TGTGCCAGCAGCTTAGAGCCCAAAAACATTCAGTACTTC.

This clonotype was seen many times. This chain uses TRBV19 with TRBJ2-3; D gene unclear. The CDR3 runs 13 residues. Germline CDR1 reads LNHDA; CDR2 reads SQIVND (reference sequence). Trimming cost V 3 bases and J 2 bases, with 6 bases left between them. CDR3 in amino acids: CASSIGPTDTQYF. CDR3 nucleotides: TGTGCCAGTAGTATCGGTCCCACAGATACGCAGTATTTT. Using reference TRBV19 and TRBJ2-3 for the parts outside the CDR3, the full variable domain is DGGITQSPKYLFRKEGQNVTLSCEQNLNHDAMYWYRQDPGQGLRLIYYSQIVNDFQKGDIAEGYSVSREKKESFPLTVTSAQKNPTAFYLCASSIGPTDTQYFGPGTRLTVL.

This clonotype was counted between two and nine times. The chain carries TRBV7-2 and TRBJ2-3; 7 bases agree with TRBD2. V gave up 1 base and J gave up 3 bases; unmatched junction bases: 7. Germline V gives CDR1 SGHTA, CDR2 FQGNSA. The CDR3 has 16 residues. The chain's CDR3 is CASSLGKRGYTDTQYF. The DNA of the CDR3 is TGTGCCAGCAGCTTAGGAAAGCGGGGTTATACAGATACGCAGTATTTT.